The clone carrying this T cell receptor beta chain was seen many times. The antigen is unknown. This sample is drawn from a study of neurological immune-mediated disorders. Study as a whole: The disease course was relapsing-remitting in around 31 and secondary progressive in about 9% of the 34 multiple sclerosis patients. Whole-study findings and limits: One related-CDR3 cluster, found by phylogenetic grouping, held repertoires of 18 of 34 multiple sclerosis patients and is a possible signature.

The authors made cDNA by 5'RACE with 10-nucleotide random UMIs. MiXCR, applied by TCRdb to the 5' RACE reads, yields one record per CDR3 protein. In the table there are tens of thousands of distinct CDR3 sequences, around 4% of which are singletons. This receptor was obtained from a man aged 25-45 years with multiple sclerosis. Material: PBMCs.

This CDR3 reads CASSPDRASSYEQYF. The CDR3 DNA sequence: TGTGCCAGCAGCCCCGACAGGGCCAGCTCCTACGAGCAGTACTTC. V usage is TRBV7-2 and J usage is TRBJ2-7; 7 bases are a match to TRBD1. Germline CDR1 and CDR2: SGHTA and FQGNSA. The length of the CDR3 is 15 residues. V trimming: 5 bases; J trimming: 0 bases; junction bases outside the gene matches: 7.